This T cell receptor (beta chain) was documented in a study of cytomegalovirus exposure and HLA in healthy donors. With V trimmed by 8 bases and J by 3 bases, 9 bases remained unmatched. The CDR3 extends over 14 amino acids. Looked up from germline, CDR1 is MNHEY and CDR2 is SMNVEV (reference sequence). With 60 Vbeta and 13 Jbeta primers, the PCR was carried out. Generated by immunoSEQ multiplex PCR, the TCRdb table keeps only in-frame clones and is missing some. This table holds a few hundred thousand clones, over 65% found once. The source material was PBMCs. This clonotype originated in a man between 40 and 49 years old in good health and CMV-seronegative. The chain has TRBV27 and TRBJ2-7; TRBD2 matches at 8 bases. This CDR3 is CASSLGGANYEQYF. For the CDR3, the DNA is TGTGCCAGCTCACTCGGGGGGGCTAACTACGAGCAGTACTTC.